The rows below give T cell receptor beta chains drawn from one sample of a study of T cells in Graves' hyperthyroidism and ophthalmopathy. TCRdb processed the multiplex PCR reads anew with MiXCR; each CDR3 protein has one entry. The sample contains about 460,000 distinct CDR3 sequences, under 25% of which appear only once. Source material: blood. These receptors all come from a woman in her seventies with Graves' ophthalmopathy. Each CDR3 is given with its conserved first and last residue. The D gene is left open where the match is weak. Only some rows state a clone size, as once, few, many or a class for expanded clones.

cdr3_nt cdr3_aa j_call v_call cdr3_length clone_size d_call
TGTGCCAGCAGCCAAGAAAGGAGAGGTTGGGCTTTCTTT CASSQERRGWAFF TRBJ1-1 TRBV4-2 13 . .
TGTGCCAGCAGCCTAATTAGCTCCTACGAGCAGTACTTC CASSLISSYEQYF TRBJ2-7 TRBV7-9 13 many .
TGTGCCAGCAGCACTCTATTACAGGACGGGGAGCTGTTTTTT CASSTLLQDGELFF TRBJ2-2 TRBV7-9 14 many .
TGTGCCAGCACAGTCCTGACCGGGTCACCCCTCCACTTT CASTVLTGSPLHF TRBJ1-6 TRBV7-9 13 . .
TGTGCCACCAGTGATCCGGGACAGGGGGAAGAGCAGTACTTC CATSDPGQGEEQYF TRBJ2-7 TRBV24-1 14 . TRBD1
TGTGCCAGCTCGGCGGCTCCTGGGGGGCCCCAGCATTTT CASSAAPGGPQHF TRBJ1-5 TRBV12-3/TRBV12-4 13 many .
TGCAGTGCCCCCCCTCCGGGACAGGTCTCCTACAAGCAGTACTTC CSAPPPGQVSYKQYF TRBJ2-7 TRBV20-1 15 . TRBD1
TGTGCCGGGTCAAGTGGGGCCAACGTCCTGACTTTC CAGSSGANVLTF TRBJ2-6 TRBV7-2 12 . .
TGTGCCAGCAGCTCCACTCGGACAGGGGCCGGCTCTGGGGCCAACGTCCTGACTTTC CASSSTRTGAGSGANVLTF TRBJ2-6 TRBV11-2 19 . TRBD1
TGTGCCAGCAGCCAAGGGTCGGGAGGGCCAAACAATGAGCAGTTCTTC CASSQGSGGPNNEQFF TRBJ2-1 TRBV3-1 16 few TRBD2
TGTGCCAGCAGCGTAGCTGACGCGTACACTGAAGCTTTCTTT CASSVADAYTEAFF TRBJ1-1 TRBV9 14 many .
TGTGCCATCTCAGGGACTAGCATCTTCCATGAGCAGTTCTTC CAISGTSIFHEQFF TRBJ2-1 TRBV10-3 14 many TRBD2
TGTGCCAGCAGTGAATTGGTTACCCATGGCTACACCTTC CASSELVTHGYTF TRBJ1-2 TRBV2 13 many .
TGCAGCGTTGCCGGGACGGACTATGGCTACACCTTC CSVAGTDYGYTF TRBJ1-2 TRBV29-1 12 few .
TGTGCCAGCAGCTACCCTCTAGGGGCAACCTCTAGCTCCTACAATGAGCAGTTCTTC CASSYPLGATSSSYNEQFF TRBJ2-1 TRBV7-2 19 few .
TGTGCCAGCAGCTTTGATTGGATTGAAGCTTTCTTT CASSFDWIEAFF TRBJ1-1 TRBV7-2 12 . .
TGCGCCAGCAGCCTTGAACCGGGAGGTTGGAATGAGCAGTTCTTC CASSLEPGGWNEQFF TRBJ2-1 TRBV5-1 15 . TRBD2
TGTGCCAGCAGCTCCCAGGGATTCACTGAAGCTTTCTTT CASSSQGFTEAFF TRBJ1-1 TRBV5-1 13 many .
TGTGCCAGCAGGGGAGGACCCATGAACACTGAAGCTTTCTTT CASRGGPMNTEAFF TRBJ1-1 TRBV28 14 few .
TGTGCCAGCAGGGGGGGGACAGGGATCTACTACGAGCAGTACTTC CASRGGTGIYYEQYF TRBJ2-7 TRBV27 15 . TRBD1
TGTGCCAGCAGAAGGGAAATCACCGGGGAGCTGTTTTTT CASRREITGELFF TRBJ2-2 TRBV9 13 few .
TGTGCCAGCAGCCACCTTGGGGGTCACTATGGCTACACCTTC CASSHLGGHYGYTF TRBJ1-2 TRBV3-1 14 . .
TGCGCCAGCAGCTCGGCCCTCGGGTCAGGGCAAGAGACCCAGTACTTC CASSSALGSGQETQYF TRBJ2-5 TRBV5-1 16 . .
TGTGCCAGTAGTACCCGCGGACAGTACTACGAGCAGTACTTC CASSTRGQYYEQYF TRBJ2-7 TRBV19 14 . .
TGCAGCGTTCTCGGACAGGGAAGGAACACTGAAGCTTTCTTT CSVLGQGRNTEAFF TRBJ1-1 TRBV29-1 14 many TRBD1
TGTGCCAGCAGTTTCTTTCCCCCCGGGACTCCAACAGATACGCAGTATTTT CASSFFPPGTPTDTQYF TRBJ2-3 TRBV28 17 many .
TGTGCCAGCAGCTTGGAGGGGGTGCTAGCCAAAAACATTCAGTACTTC CASSLEGVLAKNIQYF TRBJ2-4 TRBV6-2/TRBV6-3 16 few .
TGTGCCAGTAAGGAACAGGGTTCCTACGAGCAGTACTTC CASKEQGSYEQYF TRBJ2-7 TRBV28 13 few .
TGTGCCAGCAGCGTAGGGGTAGCGGGGGTCGGGGAGCTGTTTTTT CASSVGVAGVGELFF TRBJ2-2 TRBV9 15 few TRBD2
TGTGCCTGGAGGTTGGACGGCTACACCTTC CAWRLDGYTF TRBJ1-2 TRBV30 10 many .
TGCGCCAGCAGCCCACGGGGGGACTACGTTTACAATGAGCAGTTCTTC CASSPRGDYVYNEQFF TRBJ2-1 TRBV4-3 16 . TRBD2
TGTGCCAGCATCTCACAGGGGGCAGAGGGCTACACCTTC CASISQGAEGYTF TRBJ1-2 TRBV7-2 13 few TRBD1
TGTGCCAGCAGCTCGACACAGGGCTACGAGCAGTACTTC CASSSTQGYEQYF TRBJ2-7 TRBV7-2 13 many .
TGCAGTGCTAGAGATCAGGGGGGCCGCAGTGGCACTGAAGCTTTCTTT CSARDQGGRSGTEAFF TRBJ1-1 TRBV20-1 16 many TRBD1
TGTGCCAGCAGCCAACGGGCTAGCGGGAAAGATACGCAGTATTTT CASSQRASGKDTQYF TRBJ2-3 TRBV7-2 15 few TRBD2
TGTGCCAGCAGCCCACAGGGCCACTCCTACAATGAGCAGTTCTTC CASSPQGHSYNEQFF TRBJ2-1 TRBV7-2 15 many .
TGTGCCAGCAGTTTTACAGGGTATCGACAAGAGACCCAGTACTTC CASSFTGYRQETQYF TRBJ2-5 TRBV6-5 15 . .
TGTGCCACCAGTGACCCGACAGGGGGCCAAGAGACCCAGTACTTC CATSDPTGGQETQYF TRBJ2-5 TRBV24-1 15 . TRBD1
TGTGCCACCAGCAGAGAGATCACAGGGGATGGCTACACCTTC CATSREITGDGYTF TRBJ1-2 TRBV15 14 . TRBD1
TGTGCCTGGAGCGCTGACAGGGCGAGCGAGCAGTACTTC CAWSADRASEQYF TRBJ2-7 TRBV30 13 few TRBD1
TGCAGTGCTAGAGCCGGGACTCTCAATGAGCAGTTCTTC CSARAGTLNEQFF TRBJ2-1 TRBV20-1 13 . .
TGTGCCAGCACCGGGGGGCTAGCGGGAAGAGATACGCAGTATTTT CASTGGLAGRDTQYF TRBJ2-3 TRBV6-1 15 . TRBD2
TGTGCCATCTCGCGCGGGCTCTTGGATGAGCAGTTCTTC CAISRGLLDEQFF TRBJ2-1 TRBV10-3 13 . .